This T cell receptor (beta chain) was retrieved from a study of CD8+CD57+ T cells in acquired aplastic anemia. Study context: Yields of DNA that came from sorted CD4+ and CD8+ cells averaged approximately 3.5 ug.

Comments on this clonotype: Its antigen is currently unknown.

Study outcomes and limitations: Patients and controls shared some 30 CD8+ CDR3 sequences, highly expressed in patients. CD8+ Simpson's diversity did not differ significantly between patients and controls.

The template used for profiling TCR beta VDJ and CDR3 was genomic DNA. Via MiXCR, TCRdb re-called the reads, giving one row per CDR3 protein. The sample yields approximately 190,000 distinct CDR3 sequences, 64% seen once. The length of the CDR3 is 13 residues. The V gene's germline CDR1 is SEHNR and CDR2 FQNEAQ (reference sequence). V was clipped by 1 base and J by 4 bases, with 7 bases between them. The sequence derives from a human donor with severe aplastic anemia or a healthy control (not recorded which). The sequencing input was sorted CD4+, CD8+, or CD8+CD57+ T cells (not recorded which) from PBMCs. The chain is built from TRBV7-9 and TRBJ2-5; D is unresolved. The CDR3 here is CASSLEVRETQYF. CDR3 sequence (DNA): TGTGCCAGCAGCTTAGAAGTCCGAGAGACCCAGTACTTC. Full variable domain (missing parts from reference TRBV7-9 and TRBJ2-5): DTGVSQNPRHKITKRGQNVTFRCDPISEHNRLYWYRQTLGQGPEFLTYFQNEAQLEKSRLLSDRFSAERPKGSFSTLEIQRTEQGDSAMYLCASSLEVRETQYFGPGTRLLVL.